This T cell receptor beta chain was documented in a study of T-cell reconstitution after alpha-beta-depleted transplantation in children. Unique molecular identifiers were built into the TCRbeta library. TCRdb reanalysed the PCR reads using MiXCR and keeps one entry per CDR3 protein. The table lists around 70,000 distinct CDR3 sequences, under 13% of them singletons, with around 14% in the top ten. This clonotype showed up just a few times. A read error may explain this, as a much larger clone is one base away. From germline, CDR1 is SGHRS and CDR2 YFSETQ. This CDR3 contains 16 residues. Germline trimming cut 4 bases from V and 4 bases from J; bases unmatched to any gene: 10.

The genes are TRBV5-1 and TRBJ2-1; 8 bases are shared with TRBD1. This TCR derives from a boy aged 10-17 years with acute myeloid leukemia, due to receive a stem cell transplant. Sequences were derived from PBMCs, sampled before TCRalphabeta/CD19-depleted stem cell transplant. Written as DNA, the CDR3 is TGCGCCAGCAGCGTTATTCGGACAGGGTTGTACAATGAGCAGTTCTTC. Translation: CASSVIRTGLYNEQFF.